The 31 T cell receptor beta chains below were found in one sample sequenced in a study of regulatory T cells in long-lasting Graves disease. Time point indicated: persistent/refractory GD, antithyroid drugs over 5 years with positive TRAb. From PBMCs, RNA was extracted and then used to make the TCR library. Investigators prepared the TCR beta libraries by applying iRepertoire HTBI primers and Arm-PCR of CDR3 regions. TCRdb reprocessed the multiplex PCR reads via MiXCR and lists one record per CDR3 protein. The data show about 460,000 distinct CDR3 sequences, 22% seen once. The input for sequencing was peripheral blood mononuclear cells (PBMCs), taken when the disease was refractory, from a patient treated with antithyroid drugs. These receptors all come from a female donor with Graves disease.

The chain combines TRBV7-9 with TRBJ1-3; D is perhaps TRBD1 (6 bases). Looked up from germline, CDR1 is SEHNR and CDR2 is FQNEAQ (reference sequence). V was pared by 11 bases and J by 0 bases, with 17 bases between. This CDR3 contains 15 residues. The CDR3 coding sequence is TGTGCCTACGAGAACCGGGACATCTCTGGAAACACCATATATTTT. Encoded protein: CAYENRDISGNTIYF.

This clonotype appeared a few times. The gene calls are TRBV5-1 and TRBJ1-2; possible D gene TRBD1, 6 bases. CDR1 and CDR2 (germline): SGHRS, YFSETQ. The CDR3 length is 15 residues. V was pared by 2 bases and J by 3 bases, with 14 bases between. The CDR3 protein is CASSFDVGGYYGYTF. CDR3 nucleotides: TGCGCCAGCAGCTTCGATGTAGGGGGTTACTATGGCTACACCTTC.

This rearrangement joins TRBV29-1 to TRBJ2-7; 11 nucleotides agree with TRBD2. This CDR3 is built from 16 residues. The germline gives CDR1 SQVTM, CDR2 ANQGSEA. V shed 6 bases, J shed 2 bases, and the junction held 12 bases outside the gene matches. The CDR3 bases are TGCAGCGTCCAAATCCCCGGGACTAGCGGTGCCTACGAGCAGTACTTC. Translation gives CSVQIPGTSGAYEQYF.

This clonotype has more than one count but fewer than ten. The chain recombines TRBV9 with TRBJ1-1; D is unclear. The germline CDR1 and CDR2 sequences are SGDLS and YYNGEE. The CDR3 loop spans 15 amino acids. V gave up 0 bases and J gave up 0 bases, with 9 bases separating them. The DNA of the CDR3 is TGTGCCAGCAGCGTAGTCGGCCAGCTGAACACTGAAGCTTTCTTT. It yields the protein CASSVVGQLNTEAFF. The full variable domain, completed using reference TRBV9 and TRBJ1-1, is DSGVTQTPKHLITATGQRVTLRCSPRSGDLSVYWYQQSLDQGLQFLIQYYNGEERAKGNILERFSAQQFPDLHSELNLSSLELGDSALYFCASSVVGQLNTEAFFGQGTRLTVV.

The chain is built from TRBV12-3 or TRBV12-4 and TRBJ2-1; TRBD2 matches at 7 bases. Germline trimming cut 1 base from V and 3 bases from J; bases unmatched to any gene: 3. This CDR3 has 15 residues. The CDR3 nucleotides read TGTGCCAGCAGTTTAGGAAGCGGGGTCTACAATGAGCAGTTCTTC. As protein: CASSLGSGVYNEQFF.

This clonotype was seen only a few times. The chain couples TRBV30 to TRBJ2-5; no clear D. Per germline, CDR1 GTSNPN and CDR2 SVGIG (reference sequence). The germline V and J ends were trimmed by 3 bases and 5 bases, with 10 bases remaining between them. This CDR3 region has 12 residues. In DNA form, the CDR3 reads TGTGCCTGGAGCCTCACGAGGGAGACCCAGTACTTC. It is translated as CAWSLTRETQYF.

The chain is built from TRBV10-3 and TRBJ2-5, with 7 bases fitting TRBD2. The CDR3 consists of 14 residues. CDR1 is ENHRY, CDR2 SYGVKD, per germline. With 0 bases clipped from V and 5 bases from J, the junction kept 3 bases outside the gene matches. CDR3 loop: CAISESNGGETQYF. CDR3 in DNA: TGTGCCATCAGTGAGTCGAACGGGGGGGAGACCCAGTACTTC.

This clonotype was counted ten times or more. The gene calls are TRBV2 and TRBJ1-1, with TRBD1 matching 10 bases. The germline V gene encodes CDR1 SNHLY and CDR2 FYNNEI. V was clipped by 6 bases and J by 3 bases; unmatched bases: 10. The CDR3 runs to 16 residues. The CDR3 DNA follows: TGTGCCAGCAGCGCCGGGACAGGGGACCTACACACTGAAGCTTTCTTT. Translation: CASSAGTGDLHTEAFF.

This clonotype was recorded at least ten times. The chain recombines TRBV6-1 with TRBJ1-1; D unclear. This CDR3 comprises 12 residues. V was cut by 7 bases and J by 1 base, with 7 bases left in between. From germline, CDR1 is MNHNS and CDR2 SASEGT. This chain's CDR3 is CASTPGNTEAFF. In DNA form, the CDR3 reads TGTGCCAGCACCCCGGGGAACACTGAAGCTTTCTTT.

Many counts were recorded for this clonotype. The CDR3 nucleotides read TGTGCCAGCAGTTTGGGCGGGGGTACGAAGACCCAGTACTTC. Amino acids: CASSLGGGTKTQYF. This sequence joins TRBV12-3 or TRBV12-4 and TRBJ2-5; the match to TRBD2 covers 7 bases. This CDR3 region has 14 residues. The ends lost 3 bases at V and 6 bases at J; junction bases unmatched: 7.

The CDR3 coding sequence is TGCAGCGTTGCGAGGGGACTCTCTGGAAACACCATATATTTT. It specifies CSVARGLSGNTIYF. The chain is built from TRBV29-1 and TRBJ1-3; D may be TRBD1 (5 bases). With 4 bases removed from V and 0 bases from J, the gap between germline ends came to 10 bases. The V gene's germline CDR1 is SQVTM and CDR2 ANQGSEA. The CDR3 consists of 14 residues.

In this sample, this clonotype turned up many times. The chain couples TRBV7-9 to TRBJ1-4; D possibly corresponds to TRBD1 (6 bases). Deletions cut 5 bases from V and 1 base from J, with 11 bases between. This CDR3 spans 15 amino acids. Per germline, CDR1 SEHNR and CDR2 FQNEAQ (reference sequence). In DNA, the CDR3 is TGTGCCAGCAGCCCCTCGACAGGAACTAATGAAAAACTGTTTTTT. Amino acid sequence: CASSPSTGTNEKLFF.

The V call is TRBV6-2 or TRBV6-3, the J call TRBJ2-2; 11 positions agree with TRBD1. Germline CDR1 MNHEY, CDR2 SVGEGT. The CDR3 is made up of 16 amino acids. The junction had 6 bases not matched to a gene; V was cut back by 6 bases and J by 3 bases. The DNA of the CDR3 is TGTGCCAGCAGGCGCCGGGACAGGGGGGACACCGGGGAGCTGTTTTTT. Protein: CASRRRDRGDTGELFF.

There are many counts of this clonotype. CDR3 in amino acids: CSAREPGWYQETQYF. Written as DNA, the CDR3 is TGCAGTGCTAGAGAGCCAGGGTGGTACCAAGAGACCCAGTACTTC. The chain has TRBV20-1 and TRBJ2-5; D perhaps matches TRBD1 (5 bases). The CDR3 totals 15 residues. CDR1 is DFQATT and CDR2 is SNEGSKA in the germline V gene (reference sequence). V shed 0 bases and J shed 0 bases, with 11 bases lying between them.

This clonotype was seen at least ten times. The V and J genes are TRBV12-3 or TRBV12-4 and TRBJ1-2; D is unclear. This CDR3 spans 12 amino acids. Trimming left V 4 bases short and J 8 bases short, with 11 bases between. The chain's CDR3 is CASSYRSLGYTF. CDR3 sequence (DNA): TGTGCCAGCAGTTATCGGTCCTTGGGCTACACCTTC.

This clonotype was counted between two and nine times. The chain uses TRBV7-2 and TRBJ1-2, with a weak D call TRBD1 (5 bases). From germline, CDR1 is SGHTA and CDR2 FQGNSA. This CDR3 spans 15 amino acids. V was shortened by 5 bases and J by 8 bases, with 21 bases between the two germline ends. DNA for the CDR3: TGTGCCAGCAGCCCATCACCGTCAGGGTTTGAGGGCTACACCTTC. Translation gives CASSPSPSGFEGYTF. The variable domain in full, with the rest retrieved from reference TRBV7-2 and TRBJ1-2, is GAGVSQSPSNKVTEKGKDVELRCDPISGHTALYWYRQSLGQGLEFLIYFQGNSAPDKSGLPSDRFSAERTGGSVSTLTIQRTQQEDSAVYLCASSPSPSGFEGYTFGSGTRLTVV.

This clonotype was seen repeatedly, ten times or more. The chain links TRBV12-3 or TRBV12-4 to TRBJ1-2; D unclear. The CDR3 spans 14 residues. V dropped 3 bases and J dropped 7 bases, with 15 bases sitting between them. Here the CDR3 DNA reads TGTGCCAGCAGTTTGACTGCAGGAATCTTTGGCTACACCTTC. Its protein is CASSLTAGIFGYTF.

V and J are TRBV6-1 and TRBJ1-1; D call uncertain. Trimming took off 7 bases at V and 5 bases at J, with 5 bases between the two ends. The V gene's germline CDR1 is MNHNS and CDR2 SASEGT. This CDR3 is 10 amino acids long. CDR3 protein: CASIRTEAFF. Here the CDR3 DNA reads TGTGCCAGCATAAGGACTGAAGCTTTCTTT.

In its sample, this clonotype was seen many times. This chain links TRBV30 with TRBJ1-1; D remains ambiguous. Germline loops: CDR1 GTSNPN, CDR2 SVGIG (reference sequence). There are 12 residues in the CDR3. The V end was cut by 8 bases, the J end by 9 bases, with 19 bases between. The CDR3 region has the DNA TGTGCCCAGAGGCAGGCCGTGGGAAAAGCTTTCTTT. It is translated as CAQRQAVGKAFF. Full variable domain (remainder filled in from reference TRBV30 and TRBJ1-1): SQTIHQWPATLVQPVGSPLSLECTVEGTSNPNLYWYRQAAGRGLQLLFYSVGIGQISSEVPQNLSASRPQDRQFILSSKKLLLSDSGFYLCAQRQAVGKAFFGQGTRLTVV.

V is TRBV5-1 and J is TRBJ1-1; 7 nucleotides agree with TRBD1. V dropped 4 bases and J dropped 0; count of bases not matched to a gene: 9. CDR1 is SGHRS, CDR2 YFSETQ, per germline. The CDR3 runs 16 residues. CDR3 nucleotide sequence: TGCGCCAGCAGCACCTTGACAGGGAACATGAACACTGAAGCTTTCTTT. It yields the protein CASSTLTGNMNTEAFF.

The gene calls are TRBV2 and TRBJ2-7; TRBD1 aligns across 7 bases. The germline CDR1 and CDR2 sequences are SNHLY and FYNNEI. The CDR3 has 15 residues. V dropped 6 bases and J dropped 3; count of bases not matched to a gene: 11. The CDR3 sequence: CASRGIWAGGYEQYF. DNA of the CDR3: TGTGCCAGCAGGGGAATCTGGGCAGGGGGCTACGAGCAGTACTTC.

As DNA, the CDR3 is TGTGCCAGCAGTTTAGCGTATCTTCGCTCTGGGGAGCTGTTTTTT. It encodes CASSLAYLRSGELFF. The chain has TRBV12-3 or TRBV12-4 and TRBJ2-2; D gene ambiguous. The CDR3 extends over 15 amino acids. Trimming left V 0 bases short and J 8 bases short, with 13 bases between.

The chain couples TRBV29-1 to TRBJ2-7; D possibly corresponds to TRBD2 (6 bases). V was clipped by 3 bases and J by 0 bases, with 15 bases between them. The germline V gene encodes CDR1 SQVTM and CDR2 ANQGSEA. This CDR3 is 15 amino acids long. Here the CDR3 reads CSVDAWDSSSYEQYF. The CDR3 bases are TGCAGCGTTGACGCGTGGGACTCTAGCTCCTACGAGCAGTACTTC.

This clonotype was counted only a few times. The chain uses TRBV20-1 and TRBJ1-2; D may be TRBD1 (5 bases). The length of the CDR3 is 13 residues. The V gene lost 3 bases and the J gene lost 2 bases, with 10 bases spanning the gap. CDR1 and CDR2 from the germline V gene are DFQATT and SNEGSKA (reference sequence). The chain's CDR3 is CSASDRINYGYTF. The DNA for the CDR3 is TGCAGTGCTAGCGACAGAATCAACTATGGCTACACCTTC.

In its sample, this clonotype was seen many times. The CDR3 DNA reads as TGCGCCAGCAGCTTGGCCCCAGGGAAAGGCGACGAGCAGTACTTC. Its translation is CASSLAPGKGDEQYF. This chain connects TRBV5-1 to TRBJ2-7; weak D call: TRBD1 (5 bases). The germline V gene encodes CDR1 SGHRS and CDR2 YFSETQ. The ends were cut back, 0 bases at V and 5 bases at J, with 15 bases in the middle. CDR3 size: 15 residues.

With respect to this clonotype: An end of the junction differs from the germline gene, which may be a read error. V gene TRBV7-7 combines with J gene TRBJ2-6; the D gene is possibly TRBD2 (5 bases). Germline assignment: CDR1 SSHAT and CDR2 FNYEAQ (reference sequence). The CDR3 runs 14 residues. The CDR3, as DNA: TGTGCTAGCACCAGCGGTACTGGGTCCAACGTCCTGACTTTC. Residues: CASTSGTGSNVLTF. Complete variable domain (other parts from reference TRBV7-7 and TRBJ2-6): GAGVSQSPRYKVTKRGQDVTLRCDPISSHATLYWYQQALGQGPEFLTYFNYEAQPDKSGLPSDRFSAERPEGSISTLTIQRTEQRDSAMYRCASTSGTGSNVLTFGAGSRLTVL.

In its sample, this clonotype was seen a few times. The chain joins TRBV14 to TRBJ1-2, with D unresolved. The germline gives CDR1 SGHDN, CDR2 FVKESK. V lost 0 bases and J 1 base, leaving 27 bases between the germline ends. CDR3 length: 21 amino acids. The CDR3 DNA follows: TGTGCCAGCAGCCAAGAAACCGATATTTGGAGTACAGCGACGCTTAACTATGGCTACACCTTC. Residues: CASSQETDIWSTATLNYGYTF.

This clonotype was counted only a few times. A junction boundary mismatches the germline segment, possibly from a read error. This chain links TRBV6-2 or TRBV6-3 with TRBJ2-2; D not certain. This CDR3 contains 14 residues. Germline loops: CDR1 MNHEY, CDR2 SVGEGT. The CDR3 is CASSNSRNTGELFF. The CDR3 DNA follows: TGTGCCAGCAGTAACTCGAGGAACACCGGGGAGCTGTTTTTT.

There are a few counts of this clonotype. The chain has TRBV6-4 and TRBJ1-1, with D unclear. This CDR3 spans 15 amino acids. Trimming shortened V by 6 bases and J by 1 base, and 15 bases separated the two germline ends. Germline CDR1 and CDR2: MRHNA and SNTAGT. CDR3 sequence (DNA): TGTGCCAGCAGGTTGACACCTCCACAGAACACTGAAGCTTTCTTT. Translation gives CASRLTPPQNTEAFF.

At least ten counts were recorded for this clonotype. The CDR3 sequence: CASSLDRGETQYF. CDR3 DNA sequence: TGTGCCAGCAGTCTTGACAGGGGAGAGACCCAGTACTTC. V usage is TRBV2 and J usage is TRBJ2-5; TRBD1 agrees at 8 bases. V shed 5 bases and J 4 bases; nucleotides not matched to a gene: 3. The germline V gene encodes CDR1 SNHLY and CDR2 FYNNEI. This CDR3 is built from 13 residues.

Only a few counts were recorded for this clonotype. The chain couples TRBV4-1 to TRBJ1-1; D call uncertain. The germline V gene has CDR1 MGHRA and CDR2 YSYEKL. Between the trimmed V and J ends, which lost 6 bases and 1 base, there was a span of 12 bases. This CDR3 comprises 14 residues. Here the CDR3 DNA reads TGCGCCAGCAGTCATGGTATCAGGAACACTGAAGCTTTCTTT. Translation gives CASSHGIRNTEAFF.